Detailed here is one TCR beta chain. The source of the sample is a study of blood T cell repertoires in COVID-19. Study summary: Acute and convalescent COVID-19 specimens originated in the United States, Italy and Spain. Sample material is recorded as cDNA or gDNA derived from T cells, B-cell-depleted T cells, or PBMCs.

With 3 bases clipped from V and 6 bases from J, the junction kept 15 bases outside the gene matches. CDR3 length equals 17 residues. CDR1 and CDR2 (germline): MGHRA, YSYEKL. Per the original data handling: Quantification of nucleated cells was approximated via reference gene primer amplification. Here immunoSEQ multiplex PCR was the method, and the copy in TCRdb shows in-frame clones only, minus some. That table supplies the V and J calls and clone size; D and trimming were determined from the DNA. The sample records about 200,000 clones, almost 85% being singletons. Enrolled during active infection, Seattle patients were then followed longitudinally.

Input material: peripheral blood. The TCR comes from a woman in her 70s with COVID-19, enrolled during active disease. This chain joins TRBV4-1 and TRBJ1-1; 8 bases match TRBD1. CDR3 residues: CASSQARTGPLGAEAFF. CDR3 DNA: TGCGCCAGCAGCCAGGCCCGGACAGGGCCTCTAGGTGCTGAAGCTTTCTTT.